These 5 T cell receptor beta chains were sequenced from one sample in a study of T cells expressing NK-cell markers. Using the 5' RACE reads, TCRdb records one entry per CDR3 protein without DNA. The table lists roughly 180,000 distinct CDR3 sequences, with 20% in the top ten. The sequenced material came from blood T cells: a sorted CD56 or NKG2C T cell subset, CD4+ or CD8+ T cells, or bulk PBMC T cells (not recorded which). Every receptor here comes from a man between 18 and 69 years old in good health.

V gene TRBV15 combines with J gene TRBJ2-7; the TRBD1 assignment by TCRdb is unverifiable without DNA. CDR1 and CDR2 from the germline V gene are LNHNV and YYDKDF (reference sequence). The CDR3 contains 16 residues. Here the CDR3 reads CATSGSLTGGSYEQYF.

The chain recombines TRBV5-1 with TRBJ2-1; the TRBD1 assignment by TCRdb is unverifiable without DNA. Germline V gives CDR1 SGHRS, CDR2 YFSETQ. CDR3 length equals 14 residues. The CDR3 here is CASSLEGQGIEQFF.

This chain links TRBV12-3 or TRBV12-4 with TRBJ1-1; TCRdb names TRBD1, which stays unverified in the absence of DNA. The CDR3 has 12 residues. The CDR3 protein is CASRQGYTEAFF.

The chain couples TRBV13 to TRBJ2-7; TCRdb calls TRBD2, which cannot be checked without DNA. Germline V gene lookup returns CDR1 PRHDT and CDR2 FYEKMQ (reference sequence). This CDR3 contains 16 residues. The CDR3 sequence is CASSSPDGGLAYEQYF.

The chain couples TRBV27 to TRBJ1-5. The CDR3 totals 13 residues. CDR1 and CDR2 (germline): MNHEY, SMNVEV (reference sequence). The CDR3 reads CASSSLGNQPQHF.